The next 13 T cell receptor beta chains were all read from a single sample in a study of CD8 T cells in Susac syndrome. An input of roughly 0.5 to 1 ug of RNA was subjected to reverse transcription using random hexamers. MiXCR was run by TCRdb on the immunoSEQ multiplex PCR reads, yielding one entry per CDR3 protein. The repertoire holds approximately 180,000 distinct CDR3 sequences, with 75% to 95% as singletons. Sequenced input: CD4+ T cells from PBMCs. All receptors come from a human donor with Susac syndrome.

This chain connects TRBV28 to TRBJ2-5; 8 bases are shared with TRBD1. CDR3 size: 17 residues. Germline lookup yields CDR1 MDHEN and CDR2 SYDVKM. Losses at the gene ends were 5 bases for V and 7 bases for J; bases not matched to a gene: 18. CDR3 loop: CASSPSSAGGPLMTQYF. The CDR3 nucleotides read TGTGCCAGCAGTCCATCATCGGCAGGGGGCCCCCTAATGACCCAGTACTTC. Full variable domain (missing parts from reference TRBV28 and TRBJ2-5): DVKVTQSSRYLVKRTGEKVFLECVQDMDHENMFWYRQDPGLGLRLIYFSYDVKMKEKGDIPEGYSVSREKKERFSLILESASTNQTSMYLCASSPSSAGGPLMTQYFGPGTRLLVL.

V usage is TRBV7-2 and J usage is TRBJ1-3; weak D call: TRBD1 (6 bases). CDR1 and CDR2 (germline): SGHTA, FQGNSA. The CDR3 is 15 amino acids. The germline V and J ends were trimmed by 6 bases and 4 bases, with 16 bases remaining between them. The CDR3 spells CASSRTAGVGNTIYF. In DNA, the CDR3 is TGTGCCAGCAGTCGTACGGCAGGGGTGGGAAACACCATATATTTT.

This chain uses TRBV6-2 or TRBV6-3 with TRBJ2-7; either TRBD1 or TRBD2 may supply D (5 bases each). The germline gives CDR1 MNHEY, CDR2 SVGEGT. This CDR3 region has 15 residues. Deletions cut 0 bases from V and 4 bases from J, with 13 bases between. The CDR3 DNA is TGTGCCAGCAGTTACTCGGCCAGGGAGAGGTACGAGCAGTACTTC. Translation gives CASSYSARERYEQYF.

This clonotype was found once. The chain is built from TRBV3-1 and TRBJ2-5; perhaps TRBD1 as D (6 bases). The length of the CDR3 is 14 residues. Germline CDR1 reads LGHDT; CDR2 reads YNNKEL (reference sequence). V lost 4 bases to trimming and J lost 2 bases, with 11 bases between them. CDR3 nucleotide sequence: TGTGCCAGCAGCCTTAGGACAGCACAAGAGACCCAGTACTTC. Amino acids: CASSLRTAQETQYF.

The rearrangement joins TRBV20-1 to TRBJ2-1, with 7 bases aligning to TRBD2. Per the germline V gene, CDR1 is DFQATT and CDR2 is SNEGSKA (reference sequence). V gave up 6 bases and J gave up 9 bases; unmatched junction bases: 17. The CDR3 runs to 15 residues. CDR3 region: CSAKPGPDRGVEQFF. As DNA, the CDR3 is TGCAGTGCAAAACCGGGACCCGACCGGGGGGTTGAGCAGTTCTTC.

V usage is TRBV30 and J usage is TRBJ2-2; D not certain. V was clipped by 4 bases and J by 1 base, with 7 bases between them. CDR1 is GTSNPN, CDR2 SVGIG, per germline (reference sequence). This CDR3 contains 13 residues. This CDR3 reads CAWTALNTGELFF. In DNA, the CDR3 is TGTGCCTGGACAGCTTTGAACACCGGGGAGCTGTTTTTT. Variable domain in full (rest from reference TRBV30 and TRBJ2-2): SQTIHQWPATLVQPVGSPLSLECTVEGTSNPNLYWYRQAAGRGLQLLFYSVGIGQISSEVPQNLSASRPQDRQFILSSKKLLLSDSGFYLCAWTALNTGELFFGEGSRLTVL.

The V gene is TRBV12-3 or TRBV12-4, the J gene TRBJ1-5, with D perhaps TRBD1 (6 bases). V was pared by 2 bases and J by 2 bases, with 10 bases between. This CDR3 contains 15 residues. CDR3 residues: CASSLNRAGNQPQHF. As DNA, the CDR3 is TGTGCCAGCAGTTTAAACAGGGCAGGCAATCAGCCCCAGCATTTT.

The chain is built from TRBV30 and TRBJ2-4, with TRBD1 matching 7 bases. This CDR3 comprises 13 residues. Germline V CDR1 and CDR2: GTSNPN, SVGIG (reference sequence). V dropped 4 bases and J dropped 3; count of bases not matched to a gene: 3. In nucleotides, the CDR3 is TGTGCCTGGAACGGGGACAGCAAAAACATTCAGTACTTC. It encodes CAWNGDSKNIQYF. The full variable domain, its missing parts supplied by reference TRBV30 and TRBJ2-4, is SQTIHQWPATLVQPVGSPLSLECTVEGTSNPNLYWYRQAAGRGLQLLFYSVGIGQISSEVPQNLSASRPQDRQFILSSKKLLLSDSGFYLCAWNGDSKNIQYFGAGTRLSVL.

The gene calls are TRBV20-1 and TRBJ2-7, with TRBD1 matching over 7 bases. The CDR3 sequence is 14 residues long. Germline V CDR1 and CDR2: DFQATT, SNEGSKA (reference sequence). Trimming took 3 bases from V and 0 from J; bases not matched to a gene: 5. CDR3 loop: CSASGRDSSYEQYF. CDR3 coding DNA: TGCAGTGCTAGTGGCCGGGACAGCTCCTACGAGCAGTACTTC.

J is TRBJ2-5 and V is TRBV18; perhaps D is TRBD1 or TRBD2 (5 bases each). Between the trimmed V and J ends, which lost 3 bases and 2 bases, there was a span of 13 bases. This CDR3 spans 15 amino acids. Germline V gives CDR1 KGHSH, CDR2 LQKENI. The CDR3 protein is CASSPRRDPQETQYF. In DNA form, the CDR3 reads TGTGCCAGCTCACCTCGCAGGGACCCACAAGAGACCCAGTACTTC.

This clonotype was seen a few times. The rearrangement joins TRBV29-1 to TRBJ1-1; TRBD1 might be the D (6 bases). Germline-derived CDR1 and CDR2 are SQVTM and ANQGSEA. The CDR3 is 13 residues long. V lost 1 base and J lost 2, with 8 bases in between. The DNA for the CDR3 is TGCAGCGTTGAAGGACAGGAAAACACTGAAGCTTTCTTT. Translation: CSVEGQENTEAFF.

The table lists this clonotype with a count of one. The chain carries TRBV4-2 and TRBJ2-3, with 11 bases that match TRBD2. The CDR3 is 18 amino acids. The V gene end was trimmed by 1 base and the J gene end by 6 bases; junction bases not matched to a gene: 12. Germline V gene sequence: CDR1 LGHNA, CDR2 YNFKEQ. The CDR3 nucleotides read TGTGCCAGCAGCCAAGCCCTACCGGGACTAGCGGTTTTGGATACGCAGTATTTT. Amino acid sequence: CASSQALPGLAVLDTQYF.

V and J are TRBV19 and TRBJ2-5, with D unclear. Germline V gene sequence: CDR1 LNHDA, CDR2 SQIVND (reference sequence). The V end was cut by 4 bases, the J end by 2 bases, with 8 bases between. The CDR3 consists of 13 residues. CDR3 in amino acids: CASSSRRQETQYF. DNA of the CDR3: TGTGCCAGTAGTAGTCGCCGGCAAGAGACCCAGTACTTC.